This T cell receptor beta chain is from a study of early T cells in non-severe SARS-CoV-2 infection. General study points: VDJdb matching skewed toward anti-spike CD8 responses, missing private and CD4 specificities.

This clonotype was seen a few times. Antigen: not known. Trimming removed 8 bases at V and 7 bases at J, with 11 bases between. The CDR3 is made up of 12 amino acids. CDR1 is MNHEY and CDR2 is SVGEGT in the germline V gene. Unique molecular identifiers were attached to individual cDNA molecules. MiXCR, run by TCRdb on the 5' RACE reads, gives a single entry per CDR3 protein. The profile shows around 94,000 distinct CDR3 sequences, around 14% of them singletons. The specimen was whole blood. The sequence came from an adult who was a healthcare worker with PCR-confirmed SARS-CoV-2 infection or an uninfected control (not recorded which). This chain links TRBV6-2 or TRBV6-3 with TRBJ1-4; D call uncertain. The CDR3 DNA is TGTGCCAGCGCCGGACTCGGTGAAAAACTGTTTTTT. Protein sequence: CASAGLGEKLFF.